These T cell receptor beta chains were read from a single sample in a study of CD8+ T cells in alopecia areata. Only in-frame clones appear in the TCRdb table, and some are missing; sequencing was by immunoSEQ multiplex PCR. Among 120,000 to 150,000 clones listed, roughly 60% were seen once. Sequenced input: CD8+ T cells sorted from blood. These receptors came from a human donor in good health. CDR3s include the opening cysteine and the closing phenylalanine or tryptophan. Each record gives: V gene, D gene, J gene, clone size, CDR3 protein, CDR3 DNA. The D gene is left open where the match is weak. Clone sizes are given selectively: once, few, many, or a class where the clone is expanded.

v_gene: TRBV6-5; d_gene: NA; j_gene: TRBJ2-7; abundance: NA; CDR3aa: CASSPNNYEQYF; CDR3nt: TGTGCCAGCAGCCCAAACAACTACGAGCAGTACTTC
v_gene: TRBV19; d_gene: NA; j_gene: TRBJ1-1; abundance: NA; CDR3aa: CASSRFLNTEAFF; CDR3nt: TGTGCCAGTAGTAGGTTCCTGAACACTGAAGCTTTCTTT
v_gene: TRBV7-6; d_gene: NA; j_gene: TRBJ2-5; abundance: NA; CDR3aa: CASSLEGGGRQETQYF; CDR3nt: TGTGCCAGCAGCTTAGAAGGGGGAGGAAGGCAAGAGACCCAGTACTTC
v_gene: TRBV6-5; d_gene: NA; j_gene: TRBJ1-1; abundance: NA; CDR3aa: CASSRTMNTEAFF; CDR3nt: TGTGCCAGCAGTCGTACAATGAACACTGAAGCTTTCTTT
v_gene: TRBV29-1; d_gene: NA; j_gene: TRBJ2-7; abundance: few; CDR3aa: CSVEVRGAGYEQYF; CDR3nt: TGCAGCGTTGAAGTCCGGGGGGCGGGCTACGAGCAGTACTTC
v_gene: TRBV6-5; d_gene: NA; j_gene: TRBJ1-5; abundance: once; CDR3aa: CASHQGGSNQPQHF; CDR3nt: TGTGCCAGTCACCAGGGAGGAAGCAATCAGCCCCAGCATTTT
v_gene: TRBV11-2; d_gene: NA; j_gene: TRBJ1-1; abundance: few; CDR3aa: CASSSALFGTEAFF; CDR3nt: TGTGCCAGCAGCTCCGCGCTCTTCGGCACTGAAGCTTTCTTT
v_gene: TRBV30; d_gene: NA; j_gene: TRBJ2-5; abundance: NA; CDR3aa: CAWTLGQETQYF; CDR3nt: TGTGCCTGGACTTTGGGGCAAGAGACCCAGTACTTC
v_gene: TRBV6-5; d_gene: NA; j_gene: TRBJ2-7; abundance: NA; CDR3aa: CASSYREHYEQYF; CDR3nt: TGTGCCAGCAGCTATCGGGAGCACTACGAGCAGTACTTC
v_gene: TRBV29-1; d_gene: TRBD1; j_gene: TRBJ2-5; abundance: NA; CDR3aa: CSVSDRVETQYF; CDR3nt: TGCAGCGTTAGTGACAGGGTGGAGACCCAGTACTTC
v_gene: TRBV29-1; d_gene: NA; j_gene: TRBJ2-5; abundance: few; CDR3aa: CSVEIRGARGTQYF; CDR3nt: TGCAGCGTTGAAATTAGGGGAGCAAGGGGGACCCAGTACTTC
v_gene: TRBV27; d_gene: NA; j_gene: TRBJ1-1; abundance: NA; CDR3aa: CASREGTNLAFF; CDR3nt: TGTGCCAGCCGGGAGGGGACGAATTTAGCTTTCTTT
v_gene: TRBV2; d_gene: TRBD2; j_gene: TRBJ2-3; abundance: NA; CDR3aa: CASRVLAGGLTSTDTQYF; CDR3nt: TGTGCCAGCAGGGTACTAGCGGGAGGACTAACAAGCACAGATACGCAGTATTTT
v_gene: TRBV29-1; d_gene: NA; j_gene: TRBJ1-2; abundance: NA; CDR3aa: CSVEARVGGYTF; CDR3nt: TGCAGCGTTGAGGCCAGGGTGGGCGGCTACACCTTC
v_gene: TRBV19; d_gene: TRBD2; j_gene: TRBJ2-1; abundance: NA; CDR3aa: CASSIGGRYSYNEQFF; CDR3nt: TGTGCCAGTAGTATTGGCGGGAGATACTCCTACAATGAGCAGTTCTTC
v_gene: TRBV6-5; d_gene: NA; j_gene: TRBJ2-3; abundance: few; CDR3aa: CASRGGRDGDTQYF; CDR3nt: TGTGCCAGCAGAGGGGGGAGGGATGGGGATACGCAGTATTTT
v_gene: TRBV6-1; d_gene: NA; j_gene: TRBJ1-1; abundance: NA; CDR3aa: CASRETRNEAFF; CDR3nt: TGTGCCAGCAGGGAGACGAGGAATGAAGCTTTCTTT
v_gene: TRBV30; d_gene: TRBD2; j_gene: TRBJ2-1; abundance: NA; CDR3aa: CAWLRDGRVHNEQFF; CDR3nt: TGTGCCTGGCTGCGGGACGGGAGGGTCCACAATGAGCAGTTCTTC
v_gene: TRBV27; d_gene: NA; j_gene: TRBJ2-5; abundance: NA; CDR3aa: CASSSPGGDETQYF; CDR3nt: TGTGCCAGCAGTTCTCCGGGGGGCGACGAGACCCAGTACTTC
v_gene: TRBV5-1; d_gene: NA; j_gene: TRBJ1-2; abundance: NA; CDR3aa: CASSPIGGLGYGYTF; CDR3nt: TGCGCCAGCAGCCCCATCGGGGGGCTCGGCTATGGCTACACCTTC
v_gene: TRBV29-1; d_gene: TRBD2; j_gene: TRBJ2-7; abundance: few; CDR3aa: CSVEQGGGYEQYF; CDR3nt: TGCAGCGTTGAACAGGGCGGGGGCTACGAGCAGTACTTC
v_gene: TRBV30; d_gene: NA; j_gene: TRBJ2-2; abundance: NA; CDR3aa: CAWSVHSPAWGGELFF; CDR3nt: TGTGCCTGGAGTGTACACTCCCCGGCCTGGGGCGGGGAGCTGTTTTTT
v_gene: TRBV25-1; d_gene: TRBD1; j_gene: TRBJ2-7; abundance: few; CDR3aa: CASSDRGDYEQYF; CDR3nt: TGTGCCAGCAGCGACAGGGGTGACTACGAGCAGTACTTC
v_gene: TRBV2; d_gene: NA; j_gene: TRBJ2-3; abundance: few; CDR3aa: CASISTRTVQYF; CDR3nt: TGTGCCAGCATCTCAACTCGGACGGTCCAGTATTTT
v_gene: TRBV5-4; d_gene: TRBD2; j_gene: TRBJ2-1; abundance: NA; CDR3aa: CASSGGLAVGGNEQFF; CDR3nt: TGTGCCAGCAGCGGAGGACTAGCGGTCGGTGGGAATGAGCAGTTCTTC
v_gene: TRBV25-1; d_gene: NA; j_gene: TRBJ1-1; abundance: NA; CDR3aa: CASSFGGGLNTEAFF; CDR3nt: TGTGCCAGCAGTTTTGGCGGGGGCTTGAACACTGAAGCTTTCTTT
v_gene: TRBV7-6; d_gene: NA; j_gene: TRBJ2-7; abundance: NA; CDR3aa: CASSQLQGSYEQYF; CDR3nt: TGTGCCAGCAGCCAGCTACAGGGATCCTACGAGCAGTACTTC